This record covers a single TCR beta chain. Its antigen remains unknown. Untouched CD4+ T cells were isolated by negative selection, averaging about 98% purity. The sample belongs to a study of T cell repertoires and HLA-DP antigens. Study information: Pre-culture CD4+ samples used around 1,200 ng DNA versus 200 to 250 ng for CD137+CD4+ sorts. Study-wide results and limits: Antigen presentation used HeLa cells, with total CD4+ cells responding.

The data were produced by immunoSEQ multiplex PCR, yet TCRdb's version contains in-frame clones alone and is incomplete. The sample has over 60,000 clones; around three quarters are singletons. The sample comprised CD4+ T cells from PBMCs. The clonotype was recovered from a man aged 55 to 70 in good health and CMV-seronegative.

CDR3 region: CASRGSRQGFETQYF. The CDR3 DNA sequence: TGTGCCAGCAGGGGGTCCCGACAGGGGTTTGAGACCCAGTACTTC. The V and J genes are TRBV27 and TRBJ2-5, with 8 bases lining up with TRBD1. The germline gives CDR1 MNHEY, CDR2 SMNVEV (reference sequence). CDR3 size: 15 residues. The V and J ends lost 6 bases and 5 bases, in that order; junction bases with no gene match: 11.